A single sample is the source of the 19 T cell receptor beta chains below, sequenced in a study of T cells in Graves' hyperthyroidism and ophthalmopathy. TCR beta CDR3 region amplification was performed from RNA transcripts. HTBI primers were employed in a first-round RT-PCR of the TCR CDR3. MiXCR, run by TCRdb on the multiplex PCR reads, gives a single entry per CDR3 protein. The sample has a few hundred thousand distinct CDR3 sequences, approximately 44% seen once; the top ten hold about 8%. Specimen: peripheral blood or thyroid tissue (not recorded which). The receptors originated from a young woman with Graves' hyperthyroidism.

The sample holds many counts of this clonotype. This rearrangement joins TRBV3-1 to TRBJ1-1; D call uncertain. CDR3 length: 14 amino acids. Germline V gene data show CDR1 as LGHDT and CDR2 as YNNKEL (reference sequence). V shed 2 bases and J shed 0 bases, with 7 bases lying between them. The CDR3 protein is CASSQTRMNTEAFF. The CDR3 region has the DNA TGTGCCAGCAGCCAAACACGGATGAACACTGAAGCTTTCTTT.

The sample holds many counts of this clonotype. CDR3 in amino acids: CSVEDRHRVGETQYF. The CDR3 DNA reads TGCAGCGTTGAAGATCGGCACAGGGTGGGAGAGACCCAGTACTTC. The V and J genes are TRBV29-1 and TRBJ2-5; D is perhaps TRBD1 (6 bases). V lost 0 bases, J lost 4 bases, and 15 bases lay in between. The CDR3 sequence is 15 residues long. CDR1 and CDR2 from the germline V gene are SQVTM and ANQGSEA.

This chain uses TRBV6-6 with TRBJ2-7; the match to TRBD2 covers 8 bases. Germline V gives CDR1 MNHNY, CDR2 SVGAGI (reference sequence). V dropped 3 bases and J dropped 5; count of bases not matched to a gene: 6. CDR3 size: 14 residues. CDR3 in amino acids: CASSYIGRAHEQYF. The CDR3 bases are TGTGCCAGCAGTTATATCGGGAGGGCCCACGAGCAGTACTTC.

This chain joins TRBV29-1 and TRBJ2-7, with a tentative D call TRBD1 (5 bases). Germline lookup yields CDR1 SQVTM and CDR2 ANQGSEA. CDR3 length equals 11 residues. This CDR3 is CREGVTYEQYF. Written as DNA, the CDR3 is TGCAGAGAAGGGGTAACTTACGAGCAGTACTTC.

The chain recombines TRBV29-1 with TRBJ1-2, with unresolved D. The CDR3 runs 11 residues. The ends were cut back, 8 bases at V and 4 bases at J, with 11 bases in the middle. Germline V lookup: CDR1 SQVTM, CDR2 ANQGSEA. The CDR3 loop reads CSFTRAYGYTF. CDR3 in DNA: TGCAGCTTCACTAGGGCCTATGGCTACACCTTC.

The rearrangement joins TRBV7-6 to TRBJ2-7; either TRBD1 or TRBD2 may fit D (5 bases each). The ends were cut back, 5 bases at V and 7 bases at J, with 12 bases in the middle. CDR3 length: 12 residues. Germline CDR1 reads SGHVS; CDR2 reads FNYEAQ. In DNA, the CDR3 is TGTGCCAGCAGCCTCGGGACGGAGGAGCAGTACTTC. It specifies CASSLGTEEQYF.

This clonotype occurred many times. V usage is TRBV12-3 or TRBV12-4 and J usage is TRBJ2-5; TRBD2 aligns across 14 bases. The ends lost 5 bases at V and 5 bases at J; junction bases unmatched: 13. This CDR3 comprises 18 residues. In nucleotides, the CDR3 is TGTGCCAGCAGTGCGCTGAGACTAGCGGGAGGGCCGGGGGAGACCCAGTACTTC. It yields the protein CASSALRLAGGPGETQYF.

This clonotype has just a few counts. The chain is built from TRBV9 and TRBJ1-4; 7 bases match TRBD1. Germline trimming cut 4 bases from V and 13 bases from J; bases unmatched to any gene: 16. This CDR3 region has 15 residues. Per germline, CDR1 SGDLS and CDR2 YYNGEE. The DNA of the CDR3 is TGTGCCAGCAGCCCAGGAGGGGGCACTGAGGGGGGACTGTTTTTT. It specifies CASSPGGGTEGGLFF. The full variable domain, its missing parts supplied by reference TRBV9 and TRBJ1-4, is DSGVTQTPKHLITATGQRVTLRCSPRSGDLSVYWYQQSLDQGLQFLIQYYNGEERAKGNILERFSAQQFPDLHSELNLSSLELGDSALYFCASSPGGGTEGGLFFGSGTQLSVL.

The chain recombines TRBV7-9 with TRBJ1-2; 8 positions agree with TRBD1. Germline values: CDR1 SEHNR, CDR2 FQNEAQ (reference sequence). The V gene end was trimmed by 6 bases and the J gene end by 8 bases; junction bases not matched to a gene: 8. The CDR3 loop spans 13 amino acids. The CDR3 nucleotides read TGTGCCAGCAGTCCTCCTTCAGGGGGCGGCTACACCTTC. Encoded protein: CASSPPSGGGYTF.

The V gene is TRBV10-3, the J gene TRBJ2-5, with 7 nucleotides matching TRBD2. CDR3 length: 15 residues. V lost 4 bases and J lost 2; bases outside the gene matches: 7. Germline V gene sequence: CDR1 ENHRY, CDR2 SYGVKD. The CDR3 loop reads CAISAPEAGQETQYF. The DNA for the CDR3 is TGTGCCATCAGTGCCCCCGAAGCGGGACAAGAGACCCAGTACTTC.

In the case of this clonotype: A much larger clone lies a single base off, so this may be a read error. The chain has TRBV9 and TRBJ1-3; weak D call: TRBD1 (5 bases). Trimming shortened V by 1 base and J by 1 base, and 15 bases separated the two germline ends. Germline V gives CDR1 SGDLS, CDR2 YYNGEE. The length of the CDR3 is 17 residues. The CDR3 is CASSVKGTIISGNTIYF. CDR3 nucleotide sequence: TGTGCCAGCAGCGTAAAGGGGACGATAATTTCTGGAAACACCATATATTTT.

A few counts support this clonotype. The V and J genes are TRBV24-1 and TRBJ2-3; 11 bases map to TRBD2. Germline-derived CDR1 and CDR2 are KGHDR and SFDVKD. The V gene end was trimmed by 5 bases and the J gene end by 5 bases; junction bases not matched to a gene: 14. The CDR3 has 18 amino acids. In DNA, the CDR3 is TGTGCCACCAGTGGCCGCGGGTTAGCGGGAGGGTTTGGAGATACGCAGTATTTT. Its protein product is CATSGRGLAGGFGDTQYF.

Only a few counts were recorded for this clonotype. The CDR3 sequence: CASSFSDSSVGYTF. The CDR3 coding sequence is TGTGCCAGCAGCTTCTCGGACAGTTCAGTTGGCTACACCTTC. This sequence joins TRBV11-2 and TRBJ1-2; possible D gene TRBD1, 6 bases. The CDR3 extends over 14 amino acids. Germline CDR1 reads SGHAT; CDR2 reads FQNNGV. Trimming removed 3 bases from V and 7 bases from J, with 15 bases in between. Together with reference TRBV11-2 and TRBJ1-2, the CDR3 gives the full variable domain: EAGVAQSPRYKIIEKRQSVAFWCNPISGHATLYWYQQILGQGPKLLIQFQNNGVVDDSQLPKDRFSAERLKGVDSTLKIQPAKLEDSAVYLCASSFSDSSVGYTFGSGTRLTVV.

This clonotype appeared many times. The genes are TRBV29-1 and TRBJ1-5; 11 bases agree with TRBD1. Looked up from germline, CDR1 is SQVTM and CDR2 is ANQGSEA. This CDR3 contains 15 residues. V dropped 4 bases and J dropped 6; count of bases not matched to a gene: 8. DNA of the CDR3: TGCAGCGTTGTAAAAGGGACAGGGGGAACTCAGCCCCAGCATTTT. This gives the protein CSVVKGTGGTQPQHF.

In the case of this clonotype: A much bigger clone sits one base away, suggesting this may be a read error. The chain employs TRBV9 and TRBJ2-7; tentatively, D is TRBD1 (6 bases). The length of the CDR3 is 13 residues. Germline assignment: CDR1 SGDLS and CDR2 YYNGEE. Trimming removed 9 bases at V and 6 bases at J, with 19 bases between. CDR3 residues: CANSYSRGGEQYF. CDR3 DNA sequence: TGTGCCAACAGTTACTCGAGAGGGGGCGAGCAGTACTTC.

There are many counts of this clonotype. The chain recombines TRBV5-8 with TRBJ1-6; 8 bases agree with TRBD1. V was clipped by 4 bases and J by 7 bases; unmatched bases: 7. CDR1 and CDR2 (germline): SGHTS, YDEGEE. This CDR3 has 15 residues. The CDR3 is CASSPRTGRNSPLHF. CDR3 DNA: TGTGCCAGCAGCCCTCGGACAGGGCGGAATTCACCCCTCCACTTT.

This clonotype was counted many times. The chain has TRBV5-6 and TRBJ2-5; no clear D. CDR3 length equals 14 residues. The V gene's germline CDR1 is SGHDT and CDR2 YYEEEE. The V gene lost 0 bases and the J gene lost 0 bases, with 6 bases spanning the gap. In nucleotides, the CDR3 is TGTGCCAGCAGCTTGGTTGGTAACCAAGAGACCCAGTACTTC. This encodes CASSLVGNQETQYF.

Notes on this clonotype: The CDR3 does not close with the conserved phenylalanine or tryptophan, likely indicating a read error. This chain links TRBV19 with TRBJ2-1, with 9 bases lining up with TRBD2. This CDR3 region has 16 residues. The germline V gene has CDR1 LNHDA and CDR2 SQIVND (reference sequence). V dropped 7 bases and J dropped 5; count of bases not matched to a gene: 12. This CDR3 is CASTLSWVAGDNEQFL. CDR3 nucleotides: TGTGCCAGTACCCTCAGTTGGGTAGCGGGAGACAATGAGCAGTTCCTC.

This clonotype has ten or more counts. V gene TRBV15 combines with J gene TRBJ1-5; 11 bases map to TRBD1. Trimming at V came to 0 bases and at J to 4 bases, leaving 8 bases not matched to a gene. CDR3 length: 18 amino acids. Germline loops: CDR1 LNHNV, CDR2 YYDKDF (reference sequence). The CDR3 region is CATSRDLGQGGDNQPQHF. The CDR3 coding sequence is TGTGCCACCAGCAGAGATTTGGGACAGGGGGGAGATAATCAGCCCCAGCATTTT.